This T cell receptor (beta chain) was profiled in a study of T cell clones after liver transplantation. Losses at the gene ends were 6 bases for V and 2 bases for J; bases not matched to a gene: 7. The length of the CDR3 is 15 residues. CDR1 is SGHTA and CDR2 is FQGTGA in the germline V gene. Method: immunoSEQ multiplex PCR; TCRdb's copy keeps in-frame clones and lacks some. The sample holds roughly 100,000 clones, around 84% seen once. The source of this sequence is a human patient who received a liver transplant. Among the T cells, some may be from the graft donor. J is TRBJ2-1 and V is TRBV7-3, with TRBD2 matching 7 bases. The specimen was CD4+ T cells from blood, collected approximately 50 months after liver transplant. The CDR3 nucleotides are TGTGCCAGCAGACCCGGGACTACCACCTACAATGAGCAGTTCTTC. Its protein product is CASRPGTTTYNEQFF.